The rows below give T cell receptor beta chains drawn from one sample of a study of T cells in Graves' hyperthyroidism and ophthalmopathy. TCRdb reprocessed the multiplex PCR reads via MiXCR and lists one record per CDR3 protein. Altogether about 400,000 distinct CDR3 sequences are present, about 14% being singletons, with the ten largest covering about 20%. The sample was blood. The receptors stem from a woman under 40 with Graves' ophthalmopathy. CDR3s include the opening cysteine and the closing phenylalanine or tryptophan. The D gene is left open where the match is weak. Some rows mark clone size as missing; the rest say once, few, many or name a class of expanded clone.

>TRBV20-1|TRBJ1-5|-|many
CSVRDKDGMQPQHF
TGCAGTGTCAGGGACAAGGACGGAATGCAGCCCCAGCATTTT
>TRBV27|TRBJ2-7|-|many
CASSLSGQAGYEQYF
TGTGCCAGCAGTTTATCTGGCCAGGCGGGCTACGAGCAGTACTTC
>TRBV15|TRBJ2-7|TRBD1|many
CATSRESQQGAYEQYF
TGTGCCACCAGCAGAGAGTCACAACAGGGGGCCTACGAGCAGTACTTC
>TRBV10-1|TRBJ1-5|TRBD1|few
CASVRQGRGYSNQPQHF
TGCGCCAGCGTGCGACAGGGGAGAGGGTATAGCAATCAGCCCCAGCATTTT
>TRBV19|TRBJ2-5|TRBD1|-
CASSRTGAETQYF
TGTGCCAGTAGTAGGACAGGGGCAGAGACCCAGTACTTC
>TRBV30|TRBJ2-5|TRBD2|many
CAWSPGLAGGPGETQYF
TGTGCCTGGAGTCCGGGACTAGCGGGGGGGCCGGGCGAGACCCAGTACTTC
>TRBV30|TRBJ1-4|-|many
CAFSQATTNEKLFF
TGTGCGTTTTCGCAAGCCACAACTAATGAAAAACTGTTTTTT
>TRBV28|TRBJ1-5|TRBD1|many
CASSWAKGTARHQPQHF
TGTGCCAGCAGTTGGGCCAAAGGGACAGCGAGGCATCAGCCCCAGCATTTT
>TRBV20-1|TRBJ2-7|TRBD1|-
CSADPGTGYEQYF
TGCAGTGCTGACCCCGGGACAGGGTACGAGCAGTACTTC
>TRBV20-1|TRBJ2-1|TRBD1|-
CSGGQGTYNEQFF
TGCAGTGGTGGACAGGGAACCTACAATGAGCAGTTCTTC
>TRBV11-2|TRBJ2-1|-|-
CASSLAPGGAYNEQFF
TGTGCCAGCAGCTTAGCCCCGGGGGGCGCCTACAATGAGCAGTTCTTC
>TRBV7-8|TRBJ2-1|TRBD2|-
CASSLVLYSGGRRDEQFF
TGTGCCAGCAGCTTAGTCTTATATAGCGGGGGTCGTCGAGATGAGCAGTTCTTC
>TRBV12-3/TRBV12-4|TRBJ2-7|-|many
CASSLRDLKYEQYF
TGTGCCAGCAGCCTTCGGGACTTGAAGTACGAGCAGTACTTC
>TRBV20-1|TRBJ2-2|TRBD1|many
CSAEAKGQGHTGELFF
TGCAGTGCTGAGGCCAAAGGACAGGGGCACACCGGGGAGCTGTTTTTT
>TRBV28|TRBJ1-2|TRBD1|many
CASSSGQEYGYTF
TGTGCCAGCAGTTCGGGACAGGAGTATGGCTACACCTTC
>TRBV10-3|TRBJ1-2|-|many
CAIMQGNYGYTF
TGTGCCATCATGCAGGGCAACTATGGCTACACCTTC
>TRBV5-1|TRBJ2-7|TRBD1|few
CASSIGTGGTYEQYF
TGCGCCAGCAGCATAGGGACAGGGGGTACCTACGAGCAGTACTTC
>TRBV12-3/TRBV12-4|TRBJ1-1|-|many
CASSFTGSNTEAFF
TGTGCCAGCAGTTTTACGGGATCGAACACTGAAGCTTTCTTT
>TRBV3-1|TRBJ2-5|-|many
CASSQGLDFQETQYF
TGTGCCAGCAGCCAAGGGCTGGACTTCCAAGAGACCCAGTACTTC
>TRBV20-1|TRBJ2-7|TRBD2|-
CSASSSGFTSYEQYF
TGCAGTGCTAGCTCTAGCGGCTTCACCTCCTACGAGCAGTACTTC
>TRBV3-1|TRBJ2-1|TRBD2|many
CASSPGTSGGDEQFF
TGTGCCAGCAGCCCCGGGACTAGCGGGGGGGATGAGCAGTTCTTC
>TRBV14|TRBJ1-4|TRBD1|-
CASSQDRQGGELFF
TGTGCCAGCAGCCAAGATCGACAGGGAGGTGAACTGTTTTTT
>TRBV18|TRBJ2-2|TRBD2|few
CASSPPARGTNTGELFF
TGTGCCAGCTCACCACCGGCGCGGGGGACGAACACCGGGGAGCTGTTTTTT
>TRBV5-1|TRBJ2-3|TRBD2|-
CASSPAGGADTQYF
TGCGCCAGCAGCCCAGCGGGGGGGGCGGATACGCAGTATTTT
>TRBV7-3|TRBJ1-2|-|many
CASSLTGGTYGYTF
TGTGCCAGCAGCTTAACCGGCGGAACCTATGGCTACACCTTC
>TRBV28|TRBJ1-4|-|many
CASSLRETGNEKLFF
TGTGCCAGCTCCCTGAGAGAGACAGGAAATGAAAAACTGTTTTTT